These 5 T cell receptor beta chains were sequenced from one sample in a study of T-cell reconstitution after alpha-beta-depleted transplantation in children. Molecular barcoding with unique molecular identifiers was used for the TCRbeta library. TCRdb re-called the PCR reads through MiXCR, storing one row per CDR3 protein. Of about 580,000 distinct CDR3 sequences in the sample, 23% are singletons; the top ten hold around an eighth. The material was PBMCs, mostly from graft donor cells, obtained 360 days after TCRalphabeta/CD19-depleted stem cell transplant. The receptor source for this set is a boy younger than two who had a stem cell transplant for acute myeloid leukemia, so the T cells may come from the graft donor.

Only a few counts were recorded for this clonotype. This chain links TRBV10-3 with TRBJ2-1, with D unclear. The germline gives CDR1 ENHRY, CDR2 SYGVKD. V lost 4 bases to trimming and J lost 3 bases, with 7 bases between them. CDR3 length: 13 residues. The CDR3 loop is CAISGAGYNEQFF. In DNA form, the CDR3 reads TGTGCCATCAGTGGGGCAGGCTACAATGAGCAGTTCTTC.

This clonotype appeared many times. The chain links TRBV29-1 to TRBJ2-1; 13 bases are shared with TRBD2. The CDR3 runs to 17 residues. From germline, CDR1 is SQVTM and CDR2 ANQGSEA. Trimming took 7 bases from V and 1 from J; bases not matched to a gene: 10. CDR3 in DNA: TGCAGCGCCCGCGGGACTAGCGGGGACAAATCCTACAATGAGCAGTTCTTC. Protein sequence: CSARGTSGDKSYNEQFF.

The V call is TRBV6-6, the J call TRBJ2-7, with D perhaps assigned TRBD1 or TRBD2 (5 bases each). In germline, CDR1 is MNHNY, CDR2 SVGAGI (reference sequence). V was shortened by 8 bases and J by 4 bases, with 15 bases between the two germline ends. The CDR3 runs 13 residues. The CDR3 reads CASSRRGDYEQYF. The CDR3 nucleotides read TGTGCCAGCTCCCGAAGAGGGGATTACGAGCAGTACTTC.

As for this clonotype: A much larger clone sits a single nucleotide away, making a read error possible. J is TRBJ2-2 and V is TRBV12-3 or TRBV12-4; 7 bases align to TRBD2. This CDR3 is 13 amino acids long. The trim removed 9 bases at V and 0 bases at J, leaving 1 base unmatched. The CDR3 DNA is TGTGCCAGTGGGACTACGAACACCGGGGAGCTGTTTTTT. This sequence encodes CASGTTNTGELFF.

At least ten counts were recorded for this clonotype. The chain combines TRBV5-1 with TRBJ1-1; possibly TRBD1 for D (6 bases). The CDR3 is made up of 17 amino acids. Per the germline V gene, CDR1 is SGHRS and CDR2 is YFSETQ. The germline V and J ends were trimmed by 6 bases and 0 bases, with 21 bases remaining between them. For the CDR3, the DNA is TGCGCCAGCAAACGGGGGGCGCTTCCTCGGGTGAACACTGAAGCTTTCTTT. The encoded protein is CASKRGALPRVNTEAFF.